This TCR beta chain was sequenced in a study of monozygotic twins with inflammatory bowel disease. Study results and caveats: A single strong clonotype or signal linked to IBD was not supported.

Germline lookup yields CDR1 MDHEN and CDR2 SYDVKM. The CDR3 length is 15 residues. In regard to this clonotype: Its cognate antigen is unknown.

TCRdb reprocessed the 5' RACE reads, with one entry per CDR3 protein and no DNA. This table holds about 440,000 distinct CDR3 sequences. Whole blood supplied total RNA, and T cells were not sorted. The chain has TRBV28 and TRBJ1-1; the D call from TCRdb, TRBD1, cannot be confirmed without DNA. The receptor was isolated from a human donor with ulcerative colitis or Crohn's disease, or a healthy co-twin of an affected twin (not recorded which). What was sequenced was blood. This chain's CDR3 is CASAPSGTRNTEAFF.